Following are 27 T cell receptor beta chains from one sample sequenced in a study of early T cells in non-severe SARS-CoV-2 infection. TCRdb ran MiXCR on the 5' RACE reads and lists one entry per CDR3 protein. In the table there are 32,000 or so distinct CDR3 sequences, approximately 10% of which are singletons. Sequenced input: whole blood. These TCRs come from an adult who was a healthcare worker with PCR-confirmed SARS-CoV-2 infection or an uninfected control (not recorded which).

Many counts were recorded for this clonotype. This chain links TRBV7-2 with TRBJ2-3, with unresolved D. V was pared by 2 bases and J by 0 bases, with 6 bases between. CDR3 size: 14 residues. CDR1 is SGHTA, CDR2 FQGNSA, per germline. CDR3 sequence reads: CASSLLSSTDTQYF. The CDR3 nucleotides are TGTGCCAGCAGCTTACTGTCTAGCACAGATACGCAGTATTTT.

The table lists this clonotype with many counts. CDR3 nucleotide sequence: TGCGCCAGCAGCCAAGAAAGAACCACCGGGGAGCTGTTTTTT. Protein: CASSQERTTGELFF. The V call is TRBV4-3, the J call TRBJ2-2; D uncertain. CDR1 LGHNA and CDR2 YSLEER come from the germline V gene. This CDR3 contains 14 residues. Trimming pared 0 bases from V and 4 bases from J, leaving 6 bases between.

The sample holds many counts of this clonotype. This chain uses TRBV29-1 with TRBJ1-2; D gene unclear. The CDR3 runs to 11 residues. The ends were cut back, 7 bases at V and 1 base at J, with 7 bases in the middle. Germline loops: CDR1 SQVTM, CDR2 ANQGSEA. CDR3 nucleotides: TGCAGCGGTCTCGGTAACTATGGCTACACCTTC. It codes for CSGLGNYGYTF. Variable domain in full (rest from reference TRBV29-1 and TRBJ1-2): SAVISQKPSRDICQRGTSLTIQCQVDSQVTMMFWYRQQPGQSLTLIATANQGSEATYESGFVIDKFPISRPNLTFSTLTVSNMSPEDSSIYLCSGLGNYGYTFGSGTRLTVV.

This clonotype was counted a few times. CDR3 bases: TGTGCCAGCAGCTTGGAAATAGGAAGACAGGCGGTTGGCTACACCTTC. Translated: CASSLEIGRQAVGYTF. The rearrangement joins TRBV7-9 to TRBJ1-2, with TRBD1 as a possible D gene (6 bases). Germline assignment: CDR1 SEHNR and CDR2 FQNEAQ (reference sequence). Deletions cut 3 bases from V and 7 bases from J, with 21 bases between. The CDR3 loop spans 16 amino acids.

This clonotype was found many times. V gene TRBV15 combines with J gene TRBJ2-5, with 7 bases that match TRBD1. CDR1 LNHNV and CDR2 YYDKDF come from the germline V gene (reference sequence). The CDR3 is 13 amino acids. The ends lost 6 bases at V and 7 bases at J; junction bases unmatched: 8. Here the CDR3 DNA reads TGTGCCACCAGTCCCAGACAGGGTGGGACCCAGTACTTC. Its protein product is CATSPRQGGTQYF.

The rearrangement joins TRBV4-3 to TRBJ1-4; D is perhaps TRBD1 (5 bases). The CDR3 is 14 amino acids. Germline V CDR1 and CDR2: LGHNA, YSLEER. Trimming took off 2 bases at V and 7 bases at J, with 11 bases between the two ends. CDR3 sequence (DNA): TGCGCCAGCAGCCAAAGGGCAGGGAGTGAAAAACTGTTTTTT. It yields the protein CASSQRAGSEKLFF.

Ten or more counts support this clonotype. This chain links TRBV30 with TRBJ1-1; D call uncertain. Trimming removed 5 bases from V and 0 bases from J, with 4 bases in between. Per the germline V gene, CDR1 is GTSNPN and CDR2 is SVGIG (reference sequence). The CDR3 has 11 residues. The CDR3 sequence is CAWVVNTEAFF. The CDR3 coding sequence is TGTGCCTGGGTCGTGAACACTGAAGCTTTCTTT.

The CDR3 reads CASSLGGTAYNSPLHF. The CDR3 nucleotides are TGTGCCAGCAGCTTAGGTGGGACGGCCTATAATTCACCCCTCCACTTT. The rearrangement links TRBV7-9 to TRBJ1-6; TRBD1 might be the D (5 bases). V dropped 1 base and J dropped 2 bases, with 9 bases sitting between them. Germline assignment: CDR1 SEHNR and CDR2 FQNEAQ (reference sequence). The CDR3 is 16 residues long.

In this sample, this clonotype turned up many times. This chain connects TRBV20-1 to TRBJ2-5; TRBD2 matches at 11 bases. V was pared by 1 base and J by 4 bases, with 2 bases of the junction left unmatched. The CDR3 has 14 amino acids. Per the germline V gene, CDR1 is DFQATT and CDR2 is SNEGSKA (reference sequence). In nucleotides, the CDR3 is TGCAGTGCTAGAGGGACTAGCGGGTTAGAGACCCAGTACTTC. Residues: CSARGTSGLETQYF.

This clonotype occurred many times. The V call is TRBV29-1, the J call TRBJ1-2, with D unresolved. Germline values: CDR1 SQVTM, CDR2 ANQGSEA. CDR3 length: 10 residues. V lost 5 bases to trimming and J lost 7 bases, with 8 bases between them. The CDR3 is CSVREGGYTF. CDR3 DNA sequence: TGCAGCGTTAGGGAGGGTGGCTACACCTTC.

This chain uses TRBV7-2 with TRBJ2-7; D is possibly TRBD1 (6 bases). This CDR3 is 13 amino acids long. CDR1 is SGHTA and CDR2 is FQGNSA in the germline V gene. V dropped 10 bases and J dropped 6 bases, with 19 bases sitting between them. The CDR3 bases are TGTGCCACCGGGACACCGATGGTGGGCGAGCAGTACTTC. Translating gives CATGTPMVGEQYF.

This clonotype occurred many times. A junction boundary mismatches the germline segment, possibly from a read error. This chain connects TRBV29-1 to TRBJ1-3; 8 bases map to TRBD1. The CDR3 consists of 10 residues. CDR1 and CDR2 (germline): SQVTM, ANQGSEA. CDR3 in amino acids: CSVGTGHEDF. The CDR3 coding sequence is TGCAGCGTTGGGACAGGGCACGAGGATTTT.

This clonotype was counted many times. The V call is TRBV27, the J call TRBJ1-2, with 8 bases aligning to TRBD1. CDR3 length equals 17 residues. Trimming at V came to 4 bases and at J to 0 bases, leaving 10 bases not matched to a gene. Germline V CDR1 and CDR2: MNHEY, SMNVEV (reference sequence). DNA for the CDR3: TGTGCCAGCAGTTGGACAGGGACCCCTCAAGCTAACTATGGCTACACCTTC. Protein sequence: CASSWTGTPQANYGYTF.

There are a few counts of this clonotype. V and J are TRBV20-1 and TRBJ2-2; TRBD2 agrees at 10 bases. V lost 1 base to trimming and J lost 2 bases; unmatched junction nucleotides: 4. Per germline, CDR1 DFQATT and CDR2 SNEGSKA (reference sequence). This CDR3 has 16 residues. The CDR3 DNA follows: TGCAGTGCTAGAGGGAGGACTAGCGGAAACACCGGGGAGCTGTTTTTT. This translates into CSARGRTSGNTGELFF.

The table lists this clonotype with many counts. This CDR3 reads CASSSRDPNYGYTF. The DNA of the CDR3 is TGTGCCAGCAGCTCCCGGGATCCTAACTATGGCTACACCTTC. V usage is TRBV7-2 and J usage is TRBJ1-2; D remains unclear. The V and J ends lost 4 bases and 0 bases respectively, with 9 bases between them. This CDR3 has 14 amino acids. Germline V gene sequence: CDR1 SGHTA, CDR2 FQGNSA. The full variable domain, in which reference TRBV7-2 and TRBJ1-2 provide the parts outside the CDR3, is GAGVSQSPSNKVTEKGKDVELRCDPISGHTALYWYRQSLGQGLEFLIYFQGNSAPDKSGLPSDRFSAERTGGSVSTLTIQRTQQEDSAVYLCASSSRDPNYGYTFGSGTRLTVV.

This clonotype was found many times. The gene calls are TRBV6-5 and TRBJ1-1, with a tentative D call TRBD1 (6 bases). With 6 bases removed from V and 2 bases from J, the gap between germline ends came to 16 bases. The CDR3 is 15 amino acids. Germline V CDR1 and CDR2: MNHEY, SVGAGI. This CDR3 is CASSLTGGGNTEAFF. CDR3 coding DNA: TGTGCCAGCAGCCTCACAGGCGGGGGCAACACTGAAGCTTTCTTT.

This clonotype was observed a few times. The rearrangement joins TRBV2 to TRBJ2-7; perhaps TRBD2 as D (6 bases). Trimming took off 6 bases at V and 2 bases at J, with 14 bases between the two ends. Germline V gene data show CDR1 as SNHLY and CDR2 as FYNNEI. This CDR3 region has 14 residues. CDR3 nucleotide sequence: TGTGCCAGCAGCGGGAGCACGGGGGCCTACGAGCAGTACTTC. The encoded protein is CASSGSTGAYEQYF.

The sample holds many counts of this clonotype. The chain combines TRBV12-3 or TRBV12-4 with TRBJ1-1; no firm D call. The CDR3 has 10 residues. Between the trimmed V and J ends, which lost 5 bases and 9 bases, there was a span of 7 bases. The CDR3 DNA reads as TGTGCCAGCAGTAACGATAAAGCTTTCTTT. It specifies CASSNDKAFF.

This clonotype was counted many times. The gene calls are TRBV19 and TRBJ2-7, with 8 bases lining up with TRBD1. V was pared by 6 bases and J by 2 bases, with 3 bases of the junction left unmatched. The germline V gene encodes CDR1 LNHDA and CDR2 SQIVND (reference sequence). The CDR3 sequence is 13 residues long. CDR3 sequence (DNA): TGTGCCAGTAGGCCGACAGGGGCCTACGAGCAGTACTTC. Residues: CASRPTGAYEQYF.

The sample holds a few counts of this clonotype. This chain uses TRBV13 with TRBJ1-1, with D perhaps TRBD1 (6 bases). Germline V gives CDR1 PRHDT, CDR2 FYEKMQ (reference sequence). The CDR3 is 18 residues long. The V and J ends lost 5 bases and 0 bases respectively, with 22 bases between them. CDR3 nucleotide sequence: TGTGCCAGCAGCGGAACCCCTCCAGGGGCTCCGCTGAACACTGAAGCTTTCTTT. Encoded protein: CASSGTPPGAPLNTEAFF.

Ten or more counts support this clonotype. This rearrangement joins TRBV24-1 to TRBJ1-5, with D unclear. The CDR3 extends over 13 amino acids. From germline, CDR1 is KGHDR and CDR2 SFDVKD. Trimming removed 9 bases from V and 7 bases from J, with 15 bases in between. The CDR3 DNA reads TGTGCCACCCAAGAGACGCGGACCCAGCCCCAGCATTTT. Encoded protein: CATQETRTQPQHF.

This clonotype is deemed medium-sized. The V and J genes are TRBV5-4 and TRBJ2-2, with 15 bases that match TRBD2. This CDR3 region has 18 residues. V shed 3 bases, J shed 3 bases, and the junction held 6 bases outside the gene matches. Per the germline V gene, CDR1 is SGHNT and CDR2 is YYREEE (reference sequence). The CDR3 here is CASSSGLAGGPDTGELFF. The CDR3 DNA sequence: TGTGCCAGCAGCTCCGGACTAGCGGGGGGGCCGGACACCGGGGAGCTGTTTTTT. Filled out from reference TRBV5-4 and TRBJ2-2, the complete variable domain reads ETGVTQSPTHLIKTRGQQVTLRCSSQSGHNTVSWYQQALGQGPQFIFQYYREEENGRGNFPPRFSGLQFPNYSSELNVNALELDDSALYLCASSSGLAGGPDTGELFFGEGSRLTVL.

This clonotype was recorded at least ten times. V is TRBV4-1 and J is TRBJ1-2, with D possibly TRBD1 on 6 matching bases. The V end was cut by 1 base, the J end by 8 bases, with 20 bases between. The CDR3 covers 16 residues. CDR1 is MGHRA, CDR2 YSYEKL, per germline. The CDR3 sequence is CASSQGVSRSGVGYTF. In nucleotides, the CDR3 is TGCGCCAGCAGCCAAGGGGTATCGAGATCAGGGGTGGGCTACACCTTC.

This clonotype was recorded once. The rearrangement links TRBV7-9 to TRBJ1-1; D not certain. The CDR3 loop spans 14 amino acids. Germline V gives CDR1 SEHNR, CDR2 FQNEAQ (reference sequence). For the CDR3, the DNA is TGTGTCATCACTGGGGTTTCCAGCTACACTGAAGCTTTCTTT. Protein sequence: CVITGVSSYTEAFF.

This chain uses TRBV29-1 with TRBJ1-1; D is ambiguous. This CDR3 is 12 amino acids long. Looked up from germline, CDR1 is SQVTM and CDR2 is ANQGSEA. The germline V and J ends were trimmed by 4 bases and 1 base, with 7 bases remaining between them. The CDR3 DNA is TGCAGCGTTGCGGCGACGAACACTGAAGCTTTCTTT. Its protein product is CSVAATNTEAFF. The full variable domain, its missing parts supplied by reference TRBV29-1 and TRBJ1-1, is SAVISQKPSRDICQRGTSLTIQCQVDSQVTMMFWYRQQPGQSLTLIATANQGSEATYESGFVIDKFPISRPNLTFSTLTVSNMSPEDSSIYLCSVAATNTEAFFGQGTRLTVV.

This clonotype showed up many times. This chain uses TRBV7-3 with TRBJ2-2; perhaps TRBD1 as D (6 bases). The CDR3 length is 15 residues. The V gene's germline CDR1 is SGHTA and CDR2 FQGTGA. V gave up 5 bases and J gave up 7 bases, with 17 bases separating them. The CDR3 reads CASSPNRDSFGELFF. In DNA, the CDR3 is TGTGCCAGCAGCCCGAACAGGGATTCGTTCGGGGAGCTGTTTTTT. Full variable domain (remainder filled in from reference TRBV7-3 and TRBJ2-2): GAGVSQTPSNKVTEKGKYVELRCDPISGHTALYWYRQSLGQGPEFLIYFQGTGAADDSGLPNDRFFAVRPEGSVSTLKIQRTERGDSAVYLCASSPNRDSFGELFFGEGSRLTVL.

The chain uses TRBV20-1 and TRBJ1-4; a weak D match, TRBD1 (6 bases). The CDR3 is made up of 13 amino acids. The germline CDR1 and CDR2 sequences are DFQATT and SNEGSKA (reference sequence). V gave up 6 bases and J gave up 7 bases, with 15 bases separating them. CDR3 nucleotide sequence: TGCAGTGCGAGGACAGCCAGGGGTGAAAAACTGTTTTTT. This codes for CSARTARGEKLFF.